What follows describes a single T cell receptor (beta chain). Sequencing was performed with immunoSEQ multiplex PCR; in TCRdb, only in-frame clones are kept and a portion is missing. The table lists hundreds of thousands of clones, about nine tenths of them singletons. The CDR3 consists of 12 residues. V was cut by 4 bases and J by 4 bases, with 11 bases left in between. CDR1 and CDR2 (germline): SQVTM, ANQGSEA. The source of the sample is a study of blood T cell repertoires in COVID-19. Study in general: COVID-19 samples collected from the United States, Italy and Spain covered acute and convalescent phases. Sources were T cells, B-cell-depleted T cells, or PBMCs; the material itself was cDNA or gDNA.

The chain employs TRBV29-1 and TRBJ2-7, with D possibly TRBD1 on 6 matching bases. The specimen was PBMCs or T cells enriched from blood (not recorded which). The TCR was taken from a man under 40 who had recovered from COVID-19. The CDR3 DNA is TGCAGCGTTGGACAGGATCTATACGAGCAGTACTTC. Encoded protein: CSVGQDLYEQYF.